This T cell receptor beta chain was sequenced in a study of T cell responses to AZD1222 COVID-19 vaccine (dated by TCRdb to the early 2020s). Notes on the research overall: A total of about 230 trial participants underwent TCR sequencing, of whom 200 to 220 received two doses of AZD1222 and some 26 received two doses of the MenACWY control vaccine. Trial participants were enrolled by age into subgroups of 18-55, 56-69 and 70-plus years, and roughly 160, 29 and 62 TCR-sequenced participants, respectively, were included in these subgroups. Results and caveats for the whole study, not just this receptor: Participants were mostly white British, with more females than males. The authors suggested clonal diversity may have been underestimated. Conclusions about previously exposed vaccinees were limited because only 5 or 6 AZD1222 recipients were SARS-CoV-2 seropositive at baseline. CD4 TCRs associated with the vaccine covered the entire spike protein, and the dominant responses were in regions 160-218 and 743-854. Reportedly, close to half of the unique spike-specific TCRs recognized epitopes lying outside the regions that are mutated in the B.1.351 and B.1.1.7 variants. Because no day 14 peak-response samples were available, repertoires were characterized only after the peak T cell response. The 56-69-year group was small, and its depth increase did not reach significance, likely because of low power. After two AZD1222 doses, both the breadth and the depth of spike-specific TCRs were significantly higher than at day 0 and than in MenACWY recipients.

V loses 2 bases of germline sequence and J loses 5 bases, and the interval between the two ends is 9 bases. Including the terminal cysteine and phenylalanine, the CDR3 comprises 13 residues. The sequence is cut down to CDR3 DNA, 39 bases in frame from base 1. CDR1 is given as MRHNA and CDR2 as SNTAGT, both from the germline V gene. What this sample's time point label stands for: about 28 days (+/-7) after the second vaccine dose. Because spike-specific TCR depth and breadth did not differ between the two schedules, AZD1222 recipients who got a second dose at roughly 4 weeks were pooled with those who got a second dose at roughly 12 weeks. Vaccinee samples were obtained from the UK trials COV001 and COV002, which included a single-blind randomized controlled phase 2/3 trial of AZD1222 (ChAdOx1 nCoV-19) in healthy adults. For TCRbeta chain sequencing, PBMC samples were collected from trial participants at day 0 and at day 28 after the second dose.

The CDR3 regions of human TCRbeta chains were analyzed by immunosequencing. Regarding the original processing steps: TCRs in the repertoires were compared against a reference library of SARS-CoV-2-specific TCRs that had been generated with the MIRA antigen-specificity platform. Breadth was defined as the fraction of unique TCRs that were SARS-CoV-2-associated, and depth was defined as the fraction of total T cells that were SARS-CoV-2-associated. Each spike-specific TCR was assigned to its reactive spike region and to a CD4 or CD8 class using the MIRA data. Log10-transformed breadth and depth values were compared by one-way ANOVA with Sidak's multiple comparisons tests. Sourced from immuneACCESS, this table was stored by TCRdb with only in-frame sequences that have V and J called. A share of the clones is absent; for the studies checked, an unresolved V gene accounts for under half, and the remainder has no known explanation. The V and J calls and clone size were taken over from that table, and D and trimming were inferred from the DNA. Across this sample there are 50,000 to 70,000 clones, with roughly nine tenths seen only once. Approximately 6.1% of the sample goes to the ten largest clones.

As to this clone: What this receptor recognizes is not known. Base qualities were left out, and no much larger clone turns up one base away.

Rearrangement joined TRBV6-4 to TRBJ1-1; there is no confident call for the D gene. The specimen was peripheral blood, collected 28 days after the second AZD1222 dose. The sequence was obtained from an adult who received the AZD1222 COVID-19 vaccine. Here the CDR3 is given as CASSDPRGTEAFF. Read as DNA, the sequence is TGTGCCAGCAGTGACCCTAGAGGGACTGAAGCTTTCTTT.